Below, one TCR beta chain is given with its context. The antigen remains unidentified. PCR primers comprised 60 Vbeta and 13 Jbeta primers. Clones were sequenced by immunoSEQ multiplex PCR, and TCRdb holds only the in-frame ones, with some missing. The table has roughly 100,000 clones, roughly 15% seen once. The V end was cut by 0 bases, the J end by 1 base, with 7 bases between. CDR3 length equals 15 residues. Germline loops: CDR1 SQVTM, CDR2 ANQGSEA. These data originate in a study of cytomegalovirus exposure and HLA in healthy donors. Findings and caveats of the study: Exclusion applied to some V segments, including TRBV6-2 and TRBV6-3, as they were indistinguishable.

This cohort consisted of healthy bone marrow donors. The J gene is TRBJ2-6, the V gene TRBV29-1; unclear D gene. Sequences were obtained from PBMCs. The sequence was obtained from a female donor in good health and CMV-seronegative. In DNA form, the CDR3 reads TGCAGCGTTGAAGATCTGTATTCTGGGGCCAACGTCCTGACTTTC. Amino acid sequence: CSVEDLYSGANVLTF.